This TCR beta chain appears in the sequencing data of a study of blood T cell repertoires in COVID-19. On the study more broadly: The analysed material was cDNA or gDNA that came from T cells, B-cell-depleted T cells, or PBMCs.

The assay was immunoSEQ multiplex PCR, and TCRdb's table has in-frame clones only and misses some. The data hold a few hundred thousand clones, with 80% to 90% observed a single time. CDR3 size: 16 residues. With V trimmed by 0 bases and J by 4 bases, 6 bases remained unmatched. Germline CDR1 reads GTSNPN; CDR2 reads SVGIG (reference sequence). Enrolled through a virtual design, the participants were between 18 and 89 years of age and came from some 26 US areas. The rearrangement joins TRBV30 to TRBJ2-2, with 9 bases matching TRBD1. The sequence was collected from a woman between 50 and 59 years old who had recovered from COVID-19. The specimen was PBMCs or T cells enriched from blood (not recorded which). The CDR3 DNA is TGTGCCTGGAGTGTGAGGACAGGGGTCGGCACCGGGGAGCTGTTTTTT. This translates into CAWSVRTGVGTGELFF.